Following are 5 T cell receptor beta chains from one sample sequenced in a study of a mutant IDH1 vaccine in newly diagnosed glioma. Noted time point: week 47, end of study. The vaccine gave 300 ug of a 20-mer mutant IDH1 peptide subcutaneously per dose. Sequencing used immunoSEQ multiplex PCR; TCRdb keeps in-frame clones, though not all of them. In the table there are tens of thousands of clones, 80% to 90% of which are singletons. These receptors' targets are unknown. The material was PBMCs, obtained from a glioma patient whose treatment included an IDH1 peptide vaccine. These receptors were obtained from a man aged 40-55 years with glioma.

The chain combines TRBV7-2 with TRBJ2-7; D unclear. The germline V and J ends were trimmed by 2 bases and 1 base, with 3 bases remaining between them. There are 12 residues in the CDR3. Germline CDR1 is SGHTA and CDR2 is FQGNSA. The CDR3 reads CASSLMSYEQYF. The CDR3, as DNA: TGTGCCAGCAGCTTAATGTCCTACGAGCAGTACTTC.

A few counts support this clone. The chain's CDR3 is CASSLGQRGEKLFF. The CDR3, as DNA: TGCGCCAGCAGCTTGGGGCAGCGGGGTGAAAAACTGTTTTTT. The chain joins TRBV5-1 to TRBJ1-4; D unclear. The CDR3 length is 14 residues. Trimming shortened V by 0 bases and J by 7 bases, and 10 bases separated the two germline ends. Per germline, CDR1 SGHRS and CDR2 YFSETQ.

The chain is built from TRBV5-4 and TRBJ1-1, with D unclear. CDR3 length equals 15 residues. Germline V gene data show CDR1 as SGHNT and CDR2 as YYREEE (reference sequence). V was pared by 0 bases and J by 0 bases, with 9 bases between. The CDR3, as DNA: TGTGCCAGCAGCTTGGGGCGGACGATGAACACTGAAGCTTTCTTT. It specifies CASSLGRTMNTEAFF.

J is TRBJ2-5 and V is TRBV7-2; 7 bases map to TRBD2. Germline lookup yields CDR1 SGHTA and CDR2 FQGNSA. CDR3 length equals 13 residues. Unmatched junction bases numbered 4, after V lost 5 bases and J lost 4 bases. CDR3 DNA: TGTGCCAGCAGCCGTGGGGGGGTAGAGACCCAGTACTTC. This translates into CASSRGGVETQYF.

This CDR3 reads CASREGGQGAYEQYF. The CDR3 region has the DNA TGTGCCAGCAGAGAAGGGGGACAGGGGGCCTACGAGCAGTACTTC. V gene TRBV7-2 combines with J gene TRBJ2-7, with 11 positions matching TRBD1. This CDR3 region has 15 residues. Germline CDR1 SGHTA, CDR2 FQGNSA. After removal of 6 bases from V and 2 bases from J, the junction contained 6 bases not matched to a gene.